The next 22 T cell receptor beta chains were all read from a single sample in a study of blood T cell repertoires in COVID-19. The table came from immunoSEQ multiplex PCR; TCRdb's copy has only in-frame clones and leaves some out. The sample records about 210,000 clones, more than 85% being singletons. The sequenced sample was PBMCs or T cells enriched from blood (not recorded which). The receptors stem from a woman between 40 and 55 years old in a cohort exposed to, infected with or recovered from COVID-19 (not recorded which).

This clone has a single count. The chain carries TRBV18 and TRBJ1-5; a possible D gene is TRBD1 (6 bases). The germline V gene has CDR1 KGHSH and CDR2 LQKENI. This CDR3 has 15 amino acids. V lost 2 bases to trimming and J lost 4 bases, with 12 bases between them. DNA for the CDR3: TGTGCCAGCTCACCAACGACTGACAGGAATCAGCCCCAGCATTTT. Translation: CASSPTTDRNQPQHF. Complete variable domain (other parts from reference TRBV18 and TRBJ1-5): NAGVMQNPRHLVRRRGQEARLRCSPMKGHSHVYWYRQLPEEGLKFMVYLQKENIIDESGMPKERFSAEFPKEGPSILRIQQVVRGDSAAYFCASSPTTDRNQPQHFGDGTRLSIL.

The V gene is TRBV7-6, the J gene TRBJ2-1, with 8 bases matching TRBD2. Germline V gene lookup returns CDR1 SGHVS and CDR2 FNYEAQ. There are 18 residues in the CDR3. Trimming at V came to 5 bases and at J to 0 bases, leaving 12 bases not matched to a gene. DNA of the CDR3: TGTGCCAGCAGCCCAGACCCTTCCGGGGGGGTCTCCTACAATGAGCAGTTCTTC. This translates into CASSPDPSGGVSYNEQFF.

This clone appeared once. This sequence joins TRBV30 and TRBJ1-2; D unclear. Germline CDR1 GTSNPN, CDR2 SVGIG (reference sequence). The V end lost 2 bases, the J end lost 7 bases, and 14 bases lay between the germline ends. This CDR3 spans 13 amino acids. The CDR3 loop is CAWSHRQETGYTF. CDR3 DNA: TGTGCCTGGAGTCATAGGCAGGAAACTGGCTACACCTTC.

The CDR3 sequence: CASSPQGSYEQYF. CDR3 DNA: TGTGCCAGTTCACCACAGGGCTCCTACGAGCAGTACTTC. This chain uses TRBV19 with TRBJ2-7, with D possibly being TRBD1 (6 bases). The V gene lost 8 bases and the J gene lost 0 bases, with 11 bases spanning the gap. Germline loops: CDR1 LNHDA, CDR2 SQIVND (reference sequence). The CDR3 extends over 13 amino acids.

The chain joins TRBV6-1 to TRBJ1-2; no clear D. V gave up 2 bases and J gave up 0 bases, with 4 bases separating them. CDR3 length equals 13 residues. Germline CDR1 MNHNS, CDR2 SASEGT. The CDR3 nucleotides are TGTGCCAGCAGTGAAACGGCTAACTATGGCTACACCTTC. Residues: CASSETANYGYTF.

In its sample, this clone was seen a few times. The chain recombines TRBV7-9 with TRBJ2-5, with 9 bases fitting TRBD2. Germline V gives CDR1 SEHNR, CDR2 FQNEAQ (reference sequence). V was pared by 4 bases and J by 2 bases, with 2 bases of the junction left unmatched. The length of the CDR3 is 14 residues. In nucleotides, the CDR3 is TGTGCCAGCAGCTCTAGCGGGGCACAAGAGACCCAGTACTTC. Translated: CASSSSGAQETQYF.

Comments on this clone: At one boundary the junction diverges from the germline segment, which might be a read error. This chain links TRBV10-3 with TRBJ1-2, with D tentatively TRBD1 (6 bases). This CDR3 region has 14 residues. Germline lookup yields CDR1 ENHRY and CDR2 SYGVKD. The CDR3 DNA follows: TGTGCCATCAGTGGGAACAGGGTGAACTCTGGCTACACCTTC. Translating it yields CAISGNRVNSGYTF.

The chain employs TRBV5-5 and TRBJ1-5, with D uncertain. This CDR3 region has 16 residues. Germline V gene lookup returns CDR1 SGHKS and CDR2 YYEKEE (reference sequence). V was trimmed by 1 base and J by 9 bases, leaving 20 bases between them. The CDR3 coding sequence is TGTGCCAGCAGCTTGTTTGGTCCGACACCACGATGGCCCCAGCATTTT. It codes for CASSLFGPTPRWPQHF.

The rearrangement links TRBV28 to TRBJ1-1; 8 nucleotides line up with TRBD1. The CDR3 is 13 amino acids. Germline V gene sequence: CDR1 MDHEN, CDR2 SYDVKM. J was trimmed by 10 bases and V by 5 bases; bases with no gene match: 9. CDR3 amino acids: CASSPQGARVAFF. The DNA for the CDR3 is TGTGCCAGCAGTCCCCAGGGGGCGCGGGTAGCTTTCTTT.

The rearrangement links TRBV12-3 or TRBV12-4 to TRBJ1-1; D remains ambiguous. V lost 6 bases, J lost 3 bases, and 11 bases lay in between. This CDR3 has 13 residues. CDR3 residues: CASSSTRDTEAFF. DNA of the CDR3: TGTGCCAGCAGCTCGACGCGGGACACTGAAGCTTTCTTT.

CDR3: CASRNERRGYGYTF. The CDR3 DNA sequence: TGTGCCAGCAGAAATGAACGGCGGGGCTATGGCTACACCTTC. J is TRBJ1-2 and V is TRBV9; D call uncertain. The V gene lost 5 bases and the J gene lost 4 bases, with 15 bases spanning the gap. Per germline, CDR1 SGDLS and CDR2 YYNGEE. The CDR3 runs 14 residues.

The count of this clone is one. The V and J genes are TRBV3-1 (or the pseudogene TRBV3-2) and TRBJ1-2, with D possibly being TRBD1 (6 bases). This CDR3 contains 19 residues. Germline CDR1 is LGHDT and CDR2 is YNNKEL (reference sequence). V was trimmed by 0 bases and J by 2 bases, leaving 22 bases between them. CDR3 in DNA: TGTGCCAGCAGCCAAGATGCGGGGGGCGGAACCCCCTTGAACTATGGCTACACCTTC. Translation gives CASSQDAGGGTPLNYGYTF.

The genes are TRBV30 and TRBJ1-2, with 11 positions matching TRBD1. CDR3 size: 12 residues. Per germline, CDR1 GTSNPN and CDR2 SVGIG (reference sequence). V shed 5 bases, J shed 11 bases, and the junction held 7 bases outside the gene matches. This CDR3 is CAWVSGQGAYTF. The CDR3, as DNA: TGTGCCTGGGTGTCCGGACAGGGGGCTTACACCTTC.

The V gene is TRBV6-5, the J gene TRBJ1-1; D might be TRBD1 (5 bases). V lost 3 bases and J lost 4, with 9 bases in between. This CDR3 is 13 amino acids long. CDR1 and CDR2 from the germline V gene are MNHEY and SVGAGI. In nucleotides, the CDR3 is TGTGCCAGCAGTTATGGGGGAGGCACTGAAGCTTTCTTT. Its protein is CASSYGGGTEAFF.

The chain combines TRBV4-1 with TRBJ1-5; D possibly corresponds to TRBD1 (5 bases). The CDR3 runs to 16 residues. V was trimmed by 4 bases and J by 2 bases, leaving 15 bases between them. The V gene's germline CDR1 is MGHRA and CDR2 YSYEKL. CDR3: CASSPLPGEGNQPQHF. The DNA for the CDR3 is TGCGCCAGCAGCCCATTACCGGGGGAGGGCAATCAGCCCCAGCATTTT.

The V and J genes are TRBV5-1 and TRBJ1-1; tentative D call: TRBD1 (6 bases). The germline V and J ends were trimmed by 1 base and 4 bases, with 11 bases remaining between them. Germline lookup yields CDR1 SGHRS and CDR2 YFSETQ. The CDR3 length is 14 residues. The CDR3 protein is CASSLYQGSTEAFF. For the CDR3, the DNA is TGCGCCAGCAGCTTGTACCAGGGGAGCACTGAAGCTTTCTTT.

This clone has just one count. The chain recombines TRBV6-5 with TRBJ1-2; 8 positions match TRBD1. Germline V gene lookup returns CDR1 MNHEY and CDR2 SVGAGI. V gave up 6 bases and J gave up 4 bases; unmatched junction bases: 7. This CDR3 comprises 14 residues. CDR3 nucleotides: TGTGCCAGCAGGGTTGGACAGGGCGTCTATGGCTACACCTTC. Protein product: CASRVGQGVYGYTF.

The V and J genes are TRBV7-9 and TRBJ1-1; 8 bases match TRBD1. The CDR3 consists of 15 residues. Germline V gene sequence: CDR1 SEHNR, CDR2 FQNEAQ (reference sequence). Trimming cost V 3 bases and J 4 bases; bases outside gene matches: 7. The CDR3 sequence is CASSFTNRGTTEAFF. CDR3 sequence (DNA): TGTGCCAGCAGCTTCACTAACAGGGGGACCACTGAAGCTTTCTTT.

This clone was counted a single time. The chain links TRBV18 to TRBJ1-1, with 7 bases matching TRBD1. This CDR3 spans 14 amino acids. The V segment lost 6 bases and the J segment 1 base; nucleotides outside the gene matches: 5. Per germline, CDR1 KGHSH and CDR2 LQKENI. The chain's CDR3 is CASSRTGTNTEAFF. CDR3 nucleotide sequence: TGTGCCAGCTCCCGGACAGGAACGAACACTGAAGCTTTCTTT.

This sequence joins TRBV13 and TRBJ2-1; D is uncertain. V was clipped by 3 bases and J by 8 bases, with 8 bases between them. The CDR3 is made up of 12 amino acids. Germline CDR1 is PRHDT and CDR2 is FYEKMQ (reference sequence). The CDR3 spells CASSFLGDEQFF. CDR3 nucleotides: TGTGCCAGCAGCTTTCTAGGAGATGAGCAGTTCTTC.

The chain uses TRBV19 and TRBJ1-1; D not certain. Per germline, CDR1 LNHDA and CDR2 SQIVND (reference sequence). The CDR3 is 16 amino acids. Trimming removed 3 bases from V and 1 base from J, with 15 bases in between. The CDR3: CASSIATSRWNTEAFF. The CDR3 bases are TGTGCCAGTAGTATCGCCACCTCACGGTGGAACACTGAAGCTTTCTTT.

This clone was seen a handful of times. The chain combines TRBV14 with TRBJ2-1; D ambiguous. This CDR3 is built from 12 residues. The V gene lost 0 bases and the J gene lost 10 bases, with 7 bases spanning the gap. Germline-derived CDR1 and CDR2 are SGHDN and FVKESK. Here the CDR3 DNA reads TGTGCCAGCAGCCAAGAAGGCAGGGAGCAGTTCTTC. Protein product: CASSQEGREQFF.